This is a list of T cell receptor beta chains from one sample in a study of vaccination effects on CD4 cells after COVID-19. Some clones are missing from TCRdb's copy, which holds only in-frame ones; the method was immunoSEQ multiplex PCR. Altogether 45,000 or so clones are present, around 74% being singletons, with the ten largest covering around 8.1%. No antigen has been assigned to these receptors. The sample was CD4+ T cells from PBMCs cultured without peptide, taken before COVID-19 vaccination. The receptors shown here come from a human donor who had a prior SARS-CoV-2 infection. CDR3s include the opening cysteine and the closing phenylalanine or tryptophan. Each record gives: D gene, V gene, clone size, J gene, CDR3 protein, CDR3 DNA. D genes are given only for firm matches. Clone size is given for some rows only: seen once, a few or many times, or a class if the clone is expanded.

d_call: TRBD1
v_call: TRBV2
clone_size: few
j_call: TRBJ1-2
cdr3_aa: CASSASPYRGSGYTF
cdr3_nt: TGTGCCAGCAGTGCGTCCCCATACAGGGGAAGCGGCTACACCTTC

d_call: TRBD1
v_call: TRBV9
clone_size: NA
j_call: TRBJ1-4
cdr3_aa: CASSVGRGPSTNEKLFF
cdr3_nt: TGTGCCAGCAGCGTAGGAAGGGGGCCCTCCACTAATGAAAAACTGTTTTTT

d_call: TRBD2
v_call: TRBV4-3
clone_size: NA
j_call: TRBJ2-3
cdr3_aa: CASSQALAGGTDTQYF
cdr3_nt: TGCGCCAGCAGCCAAGCACTAGCGGGAGGGACAGATACGCAGTATTTT

d_call: TRBD2
v_call: TRBV7-9
clone_size: NA
j_call: TRBJ2-7
cdr3_aa: CASSSRGTSGSYEQYF
cdr3_nt: TGTGCCAGCAGCTCCCGAGGGACTAGCGGTTCCTACGAGCAGTACTTC

d_call: NA
v_call: TRBV6-5
clone_size: once
j_call: TRBJ1-2
cdr3_aa: CASRGPYLSGYTF
cdr3_nt: TGTGCCAGCAGAGGTCCCTACTTGAGTGGCTACACCTTC

d_call: TRBD2
v_call: TRBV9
clone_size: NA
j_call: TRBJ2-2
cdr3_aa: CASGRGGYSAGELFF
cdr3_nt: TGTGCCAGCGGCCGCGGGGGGTATTCCGCCGGGGAGCTGTTTTTT

d_call: TRBD1
v_call: TRBV18
clone_size: NA
j_call: TRBJ1-2
cdr3_aa: CASSPAGQGVYGYTF
cdr3_nt: TGTGCCAGCTCACCAGCGGGACAGGGGGTCTATGGCTACACCTTC

d_call: TRBD1
v_call: TRBV2
clone_size: NA
j_call: TRBJ1-2
cdr3_aa: CASSSQGVGAGNGYTF
cdr3_nt: TGTGCCAGCAGCAGTCAGGGGGTTGGGGCCGGGAATGGCTACACCTTC

d_call: NA
v_call: TRBV9
clone_size: NA
j_call: TRBJ2-6
cdr3_aa: CASSVSVIRGRGVNVLTF
cdr3_nt: TGTGCCAGCAGCGTTTCCGTGATCAGAGGCCGGGGAGTCAACGTCCTGACTTTC

d_call: TRBD1
v_call: TRBV25-1
clone_size: few
j_call: TRBJ2-6
cdr3_aa: CASSYTTDRGGANVLTF
cdr3_nt: TGTGCCAGCAGTTACACGACCGACAGGGGTGGGGCCAACGTCCTGACTTTC

d_call: TRBD1
v_call: TRBV5-4
clone_size: NA
j_call: TRBJ2-3
cdr3_aa: CASSSPRDRGNTDTQYF
cdr3_nt: TGTGCCAGCAGCTCCCCCCGGGACAGGGGCAACACAGATACGCAGTATTTT

d_call: NA
v_call: TRBV5-6
clone_size: NA
j_call: TRBJ2-7
cdr3_aa: CASSLAMTDLQYF
cdr3_nt: TGTGCCAGCAGCTTGGCTATGACGGACCTACAGTACTTC

d_call: TRBD2
v_call: TRBV10-3
clone_size: NA
j_call: TRBJ2-3
cdr3_aa: CAIGLAGVTDTQYF
cdr3_nt: TGTGCCATCGGCCTAGCGGGAGTTACAGATACGCAGTATTTT

d_call: NA
v_call: TRBV7-9
clone_size: NA
j_call: TRBJ1-5
cdr3_aa: CASQGLGNQPQHF
cdr3_nt: TGTGCCAGCCAGGGTTTGGGCAATCAGCCCCAGCATTTT

d_call: NA
v_call: TRBV9
clone_size: NA
j_call: TRBJ2-6
cdr3_aa: CASSPQGRSSGANVLTF
cdr3_nt: TGTGCCAGCAGCCCCCAAGGACGGAGCTCTGGGGCCAACGTCCTGACTTTC

d_call: NA
v_call: TRBV5-1
clone_size: once
j_call: TRBJ1-1
cdr3_aa: CASSLVRGATEAFF
cdr3_nt: TGCGCCAGCAGCTTGGTTCGAGGGGCCACTGAAGCTTTCTTT

d_call: NA
v_call: TRBV7-8
clone_size: few
j_call: TRBJ2-1
cdr3_aa: CASSLRTGASYNEQFF
cdr3_nt: TGTGCCAGCAGCTTACGGACGGGGGCCTCCTACAATGAGCAGTTCTTC

d_call: TRBD1
v_call: TRBV5-6
clone_size: NA
j_call: TRBJ2-3
cdr3_aa: CASSLQGWGTDTQYF
cdr3_nt: TGTGCCAGCAGCCTACAGGGGTGGGGCACAGATACGCAGTATTTT

d_call: NA
v_call: TRBV5-1
clone_size: NA
j_call: TRBJ2-7
cdr3_aa: CASSNQGGEQYF
cdr3_nt: TGCGCCAGCAGCAACCAGGGCGGGGAGCAGTACTTC

d_call: TRBD1
v_call: TRBV19
clone_size: NA
j_call: TRBJ2-7
cdr3_aa: CASSRETGAGHEQYF
cdr3_nt: TGTGCCAGTAGTAGGGAGACAGGGGCTGGCCACGAGCAGTACTTC

d_call: NA
v_call: TRBV4-3
clone_size: once
j_call: TRBJ2-4
cdr3_aa: CASSQHPRSNIQYF
cdr3_nt: TGCGCCAGCAGCCAACATCCTCGGTCAAACATTCAGTACTTC

d_call: NA
v_call: TRBV30
clone_size: NA
j_call: TRBJ1-3
cdr3_aa: CAWSVLPGISGNTIYF
cdr3_nt: TGTGCCTGGAGTGTACTTCCGGGAATCTCTGGAAACACCATATATTTT